One sample yielded the 7 T cell receptor beta chains listed below, sequenced in a study of response to subunit inactivated influenza vaccine. Using its own MiXCR run on the RT-PCR reads, TCRdb lists one record per CDR3 protein. The data contain 550,000 to 800,000 distinct CDR3 sequences, 15% to 18% of them singletons. Here the sequenced sample was PBMCs from blood, taken 11 to 12 days after vaccination. These receptors came from a man aged 45 to 65 who received an inactivated influenza vaccine.

This clonotype showed up just a few times. The chain recombines TRBV27 with TRBJ1-5, with unresolved D. Deletions cut 4 bases from V and 3 bases from J, with 16 bases between. Germline V gene sequence: CDR1 MNHEY, CDR2 SMNVEV (reference sequence). This CDR3 is 16 amino acids long. The CDR3 DNA follows: TGTGCCAGCAGTTCTACCTACAAGACCCTCAATCAGCCCCAGCATTTT. The encoded protein is CASSSTYKTLNQPQHF.

In this sample, this clonotype turned up a few times. The chain carries TRBV7-9 and TRBJ1-2, with D possibly matching TRBD1 (5 bases). Trimming took 5 bases from V and 4 from J, leaving 14 bases between them. Per the germline V gene, CDR1 is SEHNR and CDR2 is FQNEAQ (reference sequence). CDR3 size: 14 residues. CDR3 nucleotides: TGTGCCAGCAGCACGGCAGGGAATCCCTATGGCTACACCTTC. This codes for CASSTAGNPYGYTF.

In its sample, this clonotype was seen a few times. The chain joins TRBV18 to TRBJ2-7, with D possibly being TRBD2 (5 bases). The germline V and J ends were trimmed by 4 bases and 2 bases, with 12 bases remaining between them. This CDR3 contains 14 residues. From germline, CDR1 is KGHSH and CDR2 LQKENI. CDR3 in DNA: TGTGCCAGCTCACGGACGGGGAAGACCTACGAGCAGTACTTC. Amino acids: CASSRTGKTYEQYF.

This clonotype was detected a few times. The CDR3 nucleotides are TGTGCCAGCAGGGCCTGGACGTCCCCCACAGATACGCAGTATTTT. Its protein product is CASRAWTSPTDTQYF. The chain joins TRBV12-3 or TRBV12-4 to TRBJ2-3; no reliable D call. This CDR3 is built from 15 residues. V was cut by 6 bases and J by 2 bases, with 15 bases left in between.

In its sample, this clonotype was seen a few times. CDR3 residues: CASSSEGHRACWELFF. CDR3 nucleotides: TGTGCCAGCAGCTCGGAGGGACACCGGGCGTGTTGGGAACTGTTTTTT. The rearrangement joins TRBV5-6 to TRBJ1-4, with D tentatively TRBD1 (6 bases). There are 16 residues in the CDR3. Germline V gene lookup returns CDR1 SGHDT and CDR2 YYEEEE. The ends were cut back, 3 bases at V and 12 bases at J, with 24 bases in the middle.

The V and J genes are TRBV5-1 and TRBJ2-7; no reliable D call. Germline V CDR1 and CDR2: SGHRS, YFSETQ. The CDR3 contains 14 residues. V was cut by 4 bases and J by 2 bases, with 13 bases left in between. CDR3 sequence: CASSQGAPAYEQYF. The CDR3 DNA reads TGCGCCAGCAGCCAAGGCGCCCCCGCCTACGAGCAGTACTTC.

The gene calls are TRBV6-2 or TRBV6-3 and TRBJ1-1, with D possibly being TRBD1 (5 bases). The V and J ends lost 2 bases and 1 base respectively, with 29 bases between them. The CDR3 is 21 residues long. The germline gives CDR1 MNHEY, CDR2 SVGEGT. The CDR3 sequence: CASSYGFGFVTFGRANTEAFF. CDR3 nucleotides: TGTGCCAGCAGTTACGGGTTTGGCTTTGTCACGTTTGGCAGGGCGAACACTGAAGCTTTCTTT.